The sequence of this TCR beta chain was determined in a study of CD8 T cells in Susac syndrome (dated by TCRdb to between 2018 and 2021). As for the study more broadly: The study used repertoire sequencing to test whether antigen drove CD8+ T cell activation and differentiation in Susac syndrome. The clonality of the CD8+ T cell repertoire was compared across some eleven healthy donors, around 14 Susac syndrome patients and roughly 16 multiple sclerosis patients.

On this clonotype itself: What antigen it recognizes has not been identified. No base quality information exists; no much larger clone differs at one position.

RNA was extracted using the RNeasy kit, and about 0.5 to 1 microgram was reverse transcribed with random hexamers. TCR beta CDR3 regions were amplified with the immunoSEQ multiplex PCR assay covering 54 Vbeta and 13 Jbeta segments. Bias from PCR amplification was corrected by using a synthetic template baseline for primer optimization and for computational correction. The paper's data handling went like this. Reads were assigned to V, D and J genes according to IMGT and analyzed in immunoSEQ Analyzer, with only productive sequences retained. To calculate clonality, Shannon entropy was normalized by log2 of the number of productive unique sequences and then subtracted from one. For each patient and control, public and private clones were evaluated within the 100 most prevalent clones. A clone was defined as Susac-specific if it was absent from the healthy and MS cohorts, from about a thousand published viral clones and from other ImmuneACCESS disease sequences. The public sequencing data were trimmed at Q25 with fastp and processed into clonotypes with MiXCR by TCRdb, which kept only in-frame beta chains. Each entry merges the rows of one CDR3 protein and shows their most common DNA and genes. These V and J calls rely on TCRdb rather than the paper's analysis. The sample includes about 73,000 distinct CDR3 sequences, with less than 95% observed a single time. Clones ranked in the top ten supply 0.35% to 0.5% of the sample.

Peripheral blood CD8+ and CD4+ T cells from healthy donors, Susac syndrome patients and multiple sclerosis patients were profiled by high-throughput TCR beta sequencing. The multiple sclerosis controls were treatment-naive patients who had stable or active relapsing-remitting disease and met the revised McDonald criteria. Bulk CD8+ and CD4+ T cells were purified magnetically by negative isolation, whereas CD8+ TEMRA cells were enriched by FACS. Blood was drawn into EDTA tubes, processed within 24 hours, and PBMCs were isolated by density gradient centrifugation. PBMCs intended for TCR sequencing were cryopreserved in liquid nitrogen and were subsequently thawed in a 37 degrees C water bath. The sorted or isolated CD4+, CD8+ and CD8+ TEMRA cells reached a purity of at least 90%. Unmatched junction bases come to 7, with V trimmed by 0 bases and J by 3 bases. Counted from cysteine to phenylalanine, this CDR3 has 16 amino acids. Left in the record is the CDR3 DNA by itself, 48 bases read in frame from the first base. Via the germline V gene, CDR1 is KGHSH and CDR2 LQKENI.

The paper as a whole reports these results and caveats: The TCR sequencing and HLA analysis was acknowledged to have included a relatively small number of individuals.

The sequence links TRBV18 to TRBJ2-7; 8 bases in the middle match TRBD1. The sequencing sample was made of CD8+ T cells from PBMCs. The receptor comes from a human donor with multiple sclerosis. The nucleotide sequence reads TGTGCCAGCTCACCACCGATCGGACAGGGCTTCTACGAGCAGTACTTC. Its coded protein is CASSPPIGQGFYEQYF.